The table lists the clone carrying this T cell receptor (beta chain) with a few counts. The data derive from a study of human T cells and chemical hapten exposure. Looked up from germline, CDR1 is SGHVS and CDR2 is FNYEAQ. V was clipped by 5 bases and J by 2 bases; unmatched bases: 4. CDR3 length: 14 amino acids. Individual cDNA molecules received unique molecular identifiers in the library. A single record per CDR3 protein comes from TCRdb applying MiXCR to the RACE reads. The table has more than 80,000 distinct CDR3 sequences, 8% to 13% seen once. Specified time point: patch test 2, 6 weeks after DPC sensitization. Treatment meaning: therapeutic diphenylcyclopropenone sensitization with weekly scalp DPC. Blood sampling occurred before each patch-test application.

Sequenced material: whole blood, taken in connection with sensitization to the hapten diphenylcyclopropenone (DPC). The receptor was derived from a woman aged 45-59 years with alopecia areata. Some clones in this sample may be carry-over from other donors' samples. The chain uses TRBV7-6 and TRBJ1-2; 8 bases match TRBD1. CDR3 protein: CASSARQGNYGYTF. For the CDR3, the DNA is TGTGCCAGCAGCGCAAGACAGGGGAACTATGGCTACACCTTC.